The 9 T cell receptor beta chains given below trace back to one sample, sequenced in a study of molecular identifiers for immune sequencing clone quantification. MiXCR was run by TCRdb on the PCR reads, yielding one entry per CDR3 protein. The data show roughly 320,000 distinct CDR3 sequences, with under 25% seen just once and 0.65% to 0.75% held by the top ten. Sequencing was done on a sample of naive CD8+ T cells from blood, with Jurkat cell RNA spiked in. The subset denotes: FACS-sorted CD8+CD4-CCR7+CD45RA+ naive T cells. These receptors came from a human donor in good health. Some libraries in this study had Jurkat cell RNA spiked in.

This clonotype was counted a few times. The chain recombines TRBV7-3 with TRBJ2-3; 9 bases match TRBD2. The CDR3 is 18 amino acids. Germline V gene sequence: CDR1 SGHTA, CDR2 FQGTGA. V shed 2 bases and J 3 bases; nucleotides not matched to a gene: 12. The CDR3 DNA sequence: TGTGCCAGCAGCTTAGGAGTGGGGGCGGGAGGGCCGACAGATACGCAGTATTTT. Amino acid sequence: CASSLGVGAGGPTDTQYF.

This clonotype was detected only a few times. The chain couples TRBV5-1 to TRBJ2-2, with D hard to call. Deletions cut 1 base from V and 5 bases from J, with 9 bases between. The V gene's germline CDR1 is SGHRS and CDR2 YFSETQ. The CDR3 spans 14 residues. Written as DNA, the CDR3 is TGCGCCAGCAGCTTGCCTGTGGGAACCGGGGAGCTGTTTTTT. Residues: CASSLPVGTGELFF.

The V call is TRBV5-6, the J call TRBJ2-7, with 7 positions matching TRBD2. The ends lost 4 bases at V and 6 bases at J; junction bases unmatched: 13. CDR1 is SGHDT, CDR2 YYEEEE, per germline. This CDR3 is 15 amino acids long. The DNA for the CDR3 is TGTGCCAGCAGCCAGACTAGCCAGCCCGGCAGCGAGCAGTACTTC. It specifies CASSQTSQPGSEQYF.

V usage is TRBV3-1 and J usage is TRBJ2-7; D unresolved. This CDR3 comprises 13 residues. V gave up 2 bases and J gave up 2 bases, with 7 bases separating them. Germline V gene sequence: CDR1 LGHDT, CDR2 YNNKEL (reference sequence). The CDR3: CASSQSRPYEQYF. The CDR3 DNA is TGTGCCAGCAGCCAAAGTCGGCCCTACGAGCAGTACTTC.

The V and J genes are TRBV4-1 and TRBJ2-7, with a possible D match to TRBD2 (6 bases). CDR1 is MGHRA and CDR2 is YSYEKL in the germline V gene. The CDR3 has 16 residues. Trimming removed 1 base at V and 1 base at J, with 14 bases between. The CDR3 here is CASSQVGASASYEQYF. Here the CDR3 DNA reads TGCGCCAGCAGCCAAGTAGGGGCTAGCGCGTCCTACGAGCAGTACTTC.

Comment on this clonotype: The junction departs from the called germline gene at one end, perhaps through a read error. V gene TRBV5-1 combines with J gene TRBJ2-7; D is unclear. The CDR3 runs 12 residues. Germline assignment: CDR1 SGHRS and CDR2 YFSETQ. The chain's CDR3 is CASSLDGYGQYF. CDR3 in DNA: TGCGCCAGCAGCTTGGATGGCTACGGGCAGTACTTC.

This clonotype was counted between two and nine times. This sequence joins TRBV28 and TRBJ1-5; D possibly corresponds to TRBD1 (5 bases). This CDR3 region has 16 residues. Germline CDR1 is MDHEN and CDR2 is SYDVKM. V gave up 3 bases and J gave up 0 bases, with 12 bases separating them. The CDR3 spells CASSLFGGNSNQPQHF. The CDR3 DNA is TGTGCCAGCAGTTTGTTTGGGGGTAATAGCAATCAGCCCCAGCATTTT. The variable domain in full, with the rest retrieved from reference TRBV28 and TRBJ1-5, is DVKVTQSSRYLVKRTGEKVFLECVQDMDHENMFWYRQDPGLGLRLIYFSYDVKMKEKGDIPEGYSVSREKKERFSLILESASTNQTSMYLCASSLFGGNSNQPQHFGDGTRLSIL.

To note about this clonotype: With a much larger clone just one base away, this may be a read error. V and J are TRBV9 and TRBJ2-3, with TRBD2 matching over 15 bases. CDR3 length equals 18 residues. The germline CDR1 and CDR2 sequences are SGDLS and YYNGEE. CDR3 sequence (DNA): TGTGCCAGCAGTCCCGGACTAGCGGGAGGGCCGGGCACAGGTACGCAGTATTTT. Translating gives CASSPGLAGGPGTGTQYF.

The chain employs TRBV4-1 and TRBJ1-3; D is undetermined. Germline V gives CDR1 MGHRA, CDR2 YSYEKL. The CDR3 runs 16 residues. V lost 0 bases to trimming and J lost 0 bases, with 9 bases between them. The CDR3 DNA reads as TGCGCCAGCAGCCAAGAAAAATCGATCTCTGGAAACACCATATATTTT. This gives the protein CASSQEKSISGNTIYF.